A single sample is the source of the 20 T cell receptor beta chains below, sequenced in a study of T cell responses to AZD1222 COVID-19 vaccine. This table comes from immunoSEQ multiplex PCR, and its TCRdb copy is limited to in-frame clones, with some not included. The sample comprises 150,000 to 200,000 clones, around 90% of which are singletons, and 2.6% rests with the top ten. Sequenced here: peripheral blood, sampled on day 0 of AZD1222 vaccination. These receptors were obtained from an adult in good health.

The CDR3: CASSQDTSGLNEQFF. CDR3 DNA: TGTGCCAGCAGCCAAGATACTAGCGGCCTCAATGAGCAGTTCTTC. This sequence joins TRBV3-1 (or the pseudogene TRBV3-2) and TRBJ2-1, with TRBD2 identical over 8 bases. This CDR3 region has 15 residues. CDR1 and CDR2 (germline): LGHDT, YNNKEL (reference sequence). V shed 0 bases and J 6 bases; nucleotides not matched to a gene: 4.

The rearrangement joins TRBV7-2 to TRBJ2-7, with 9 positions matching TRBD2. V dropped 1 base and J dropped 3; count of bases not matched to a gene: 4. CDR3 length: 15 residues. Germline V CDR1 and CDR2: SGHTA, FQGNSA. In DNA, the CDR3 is TGTGCCAGCAGCTTAGGGCTAGCGGGAATCTACGAGCAGTACTTC. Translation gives CASSLGLAGIYEQYF.

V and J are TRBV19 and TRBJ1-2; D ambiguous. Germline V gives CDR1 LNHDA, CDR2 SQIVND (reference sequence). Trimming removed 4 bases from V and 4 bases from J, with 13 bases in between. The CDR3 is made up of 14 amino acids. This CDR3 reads CASSRPGDSYGYTF. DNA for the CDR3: TGTGCCAGTAGTAGACCCGGTGATAGCTATGGCTACACCTTC.

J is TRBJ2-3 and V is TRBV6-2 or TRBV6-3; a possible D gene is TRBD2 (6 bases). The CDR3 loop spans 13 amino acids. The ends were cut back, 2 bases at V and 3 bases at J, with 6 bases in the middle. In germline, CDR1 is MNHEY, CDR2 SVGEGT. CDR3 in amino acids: CASSYRETDTQYF. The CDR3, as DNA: TGTGCCAGCAGTTACCGGGAGACAGATACGCAGTATTTT.

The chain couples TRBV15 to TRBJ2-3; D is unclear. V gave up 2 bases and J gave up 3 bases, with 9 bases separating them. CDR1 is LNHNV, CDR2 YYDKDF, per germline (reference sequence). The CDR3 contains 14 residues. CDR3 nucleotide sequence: TGTGCCACCAGCAGATCCCCTAAAACAGATACGCAGTATTTT. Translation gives CATSRSPKTDTQYF.

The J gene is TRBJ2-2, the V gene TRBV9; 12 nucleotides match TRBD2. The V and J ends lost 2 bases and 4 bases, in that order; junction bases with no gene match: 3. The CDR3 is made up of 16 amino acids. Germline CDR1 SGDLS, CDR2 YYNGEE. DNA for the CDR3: TGTGCCAGCAGCGTCGGACTAGCGGGACCCACCGGGGAGCTGTTTTTT. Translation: CASSVGLAGPTGELFF.

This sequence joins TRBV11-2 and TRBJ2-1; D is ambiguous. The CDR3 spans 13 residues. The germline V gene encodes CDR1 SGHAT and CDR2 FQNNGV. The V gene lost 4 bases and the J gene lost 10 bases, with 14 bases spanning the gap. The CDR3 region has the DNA TGTGCCAGCAGCTCCTATGGGCCGGCGGAGCAGTTCTTC. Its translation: CASSSYGPAEQFF.

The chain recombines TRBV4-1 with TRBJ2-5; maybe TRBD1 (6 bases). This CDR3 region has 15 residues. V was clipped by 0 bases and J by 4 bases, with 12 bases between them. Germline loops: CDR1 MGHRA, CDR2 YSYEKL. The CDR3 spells CASSQDTGQRETQYF. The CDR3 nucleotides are TGCGCCAGCAGCCAAGATACGGGACAAAGAGAGACCCAGTACTTC.

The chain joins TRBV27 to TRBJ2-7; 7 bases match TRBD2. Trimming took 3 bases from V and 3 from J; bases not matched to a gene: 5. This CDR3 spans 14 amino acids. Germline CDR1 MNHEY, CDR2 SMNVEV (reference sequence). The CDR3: CASSLASGYYEQYF. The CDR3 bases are TGTGCCAGCAGTTTGGCTAGCGGATACTACGAGCAGTACTTC.

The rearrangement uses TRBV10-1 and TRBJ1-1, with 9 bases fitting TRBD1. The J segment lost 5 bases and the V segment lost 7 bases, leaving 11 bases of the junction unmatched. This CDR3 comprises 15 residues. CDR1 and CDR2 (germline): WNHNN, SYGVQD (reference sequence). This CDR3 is CASTNLGTGRTEAFF. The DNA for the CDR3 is TGCGCCAGCACTAACCTGGGGACAGGGCGAACTGAAGCTTTCTTT.

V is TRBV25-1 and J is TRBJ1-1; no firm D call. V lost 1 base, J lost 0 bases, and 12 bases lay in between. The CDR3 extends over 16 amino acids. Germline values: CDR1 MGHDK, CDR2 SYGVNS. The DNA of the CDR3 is TGTGCCAGCAGTGAATCATACGGGCAGATGAACACTGAAGCTTTCTTT. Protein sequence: CASSESYGQMNTEAFF.

CDR3 protein: CASSTDRGAEAFF. The CDR3 DNA reads TGTGCCAGCAGTACCGACAGGGGCGCTGAAGCTTTCTTT. This rearrangement joins TRBV2 to TRBJ1-1; 8 nucleotides align to TRBD1. Germline-derived CDR1 and CDR2 are SNHLY and FYNNEI. This CDR3 is built from 13 residues. Trimming removed 5 bases from V and 6 bases from J; junction bases left unmatched: 5.

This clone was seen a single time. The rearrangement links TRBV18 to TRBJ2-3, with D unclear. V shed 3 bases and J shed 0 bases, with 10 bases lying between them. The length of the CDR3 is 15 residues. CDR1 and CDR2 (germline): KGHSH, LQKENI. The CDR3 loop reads CASSPSVTSTDTQYF. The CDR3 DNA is TGTGCCAGCTCACCTTCAGTGACTAGCACAGATACGCAGTATTTT.

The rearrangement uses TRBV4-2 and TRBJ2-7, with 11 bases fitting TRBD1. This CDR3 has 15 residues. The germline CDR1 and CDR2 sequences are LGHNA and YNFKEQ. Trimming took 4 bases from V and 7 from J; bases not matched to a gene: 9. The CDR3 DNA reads TGTGCCAGCAGCCCCGATAGGACAGGGGGCTTTGAGCAGTACTTC. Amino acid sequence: CASSPDRTGGFEQYF.

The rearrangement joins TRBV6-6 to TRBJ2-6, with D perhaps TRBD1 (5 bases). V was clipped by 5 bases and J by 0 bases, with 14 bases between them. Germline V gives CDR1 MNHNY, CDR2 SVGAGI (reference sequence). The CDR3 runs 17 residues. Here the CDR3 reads CASSRTWTISGANVLTF. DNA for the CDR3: TGTGCCAGCAGTCGGACATGGACGATCTCTGGGGCCAACGTCCTGACTTTC.

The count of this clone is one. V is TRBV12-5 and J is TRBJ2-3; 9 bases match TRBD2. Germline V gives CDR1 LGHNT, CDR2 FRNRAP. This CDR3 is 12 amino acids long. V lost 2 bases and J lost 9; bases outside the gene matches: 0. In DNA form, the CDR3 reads TGTGCTAGTGGTTTGACTAGCGGGACGCAGTATTTT. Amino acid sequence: CASGLTSGTQYF.

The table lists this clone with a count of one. In DNA, the CDR3 is TGTGCCTGGACCGCGACAGCCGCCTACACCGGGGAGCTGTTTTTT. The encoded protein is CAWTATAAYTGELFF. The rearrangement links TRBV30 to TRBJ2-2; maybe TRBD1 (5 bases). The CDR3 extends over 15 amino acids. Germline CDR1 reads GTSNPN; CDR2 reads SVGIG (reference sequence). Trimming cost V 4 bases and J 3 bases, with 15 bases left between them.

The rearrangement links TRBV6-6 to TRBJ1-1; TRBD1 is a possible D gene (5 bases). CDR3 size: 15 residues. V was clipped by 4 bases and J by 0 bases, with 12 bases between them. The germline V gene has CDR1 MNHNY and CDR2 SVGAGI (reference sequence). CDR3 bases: TGTGCCAGCAGTTCCTCAGGACAACTGAACACTGAAGCTTTCTTT. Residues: CASSSSGQLNTEAFF.

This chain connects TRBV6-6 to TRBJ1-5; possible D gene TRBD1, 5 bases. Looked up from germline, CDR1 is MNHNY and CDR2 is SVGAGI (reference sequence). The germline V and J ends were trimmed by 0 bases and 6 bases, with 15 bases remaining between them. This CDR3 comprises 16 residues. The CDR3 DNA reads TGTGCCAGCAGTTACTCGGTCGGGGGTTTCGGTCAGCCCCAGCATTTT. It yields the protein CASSYSVGGFGQPQHF.

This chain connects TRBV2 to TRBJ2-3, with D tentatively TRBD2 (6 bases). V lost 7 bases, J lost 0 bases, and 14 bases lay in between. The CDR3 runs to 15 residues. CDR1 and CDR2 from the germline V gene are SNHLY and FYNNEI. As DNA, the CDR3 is TGTGCCAGCACGTCGGGAGTCCCTAGCACAGATACGCAGTATTTT. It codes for CASTSGVPSTDTQYF. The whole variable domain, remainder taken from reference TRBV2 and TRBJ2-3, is EPEVTQTPSHQVTQMGQEVILRCVPISNHLYFYWYRQILGQKVEFLVSFYNNEISEKSEIFDDQFSVERPDGSNFTLKIRSTKLEDSAMYFCASTSGVPSTDTQYFGPGTRLTVL.